A single sample is the source of the 9 T cell receptor beta chains below, sequenced in a study of Graves' ophthalmopathy and Graves' hyperthyroidism. TCR beta CDR3 regions were amplified from RNA transcripts. Amplification began with first-round RT-PCR using HTBI primers, then second-round multiplex PCR was performed. TCRdb passed the multiplex PCR reads through MiXCR, listing each CDR3 protein once. The sample contains 200,000 to 250,000 distinct CDR3 sequences, 20% to 25% of which appear only once. Sequenced material: peripheral blood. All receptors come from a woman in her 50s with Graves' ophthalmopathy.

This clonotype turned up a few times. The V and J genes are TRBV3-1 and TRBJ2-5, with a possible D match to TRBD1 (6 bases). Trimming shortened V by 2 bases and J by 2 bases, and 12 bases separated the two germline ends. This CDR3 spans 15 amino acids. Germline V CDR1 and CDR2: LGHDT, YNNKEL (reference sequence). In DNA, the CDR3 is TGTGCCAGCAGCCAAAGGGGGACATCACAAGAGACCCAGTACTTC. Encoded protein: CASSQRGTSQETQYF.

The chain joins TRBV6-1 to TRBJ1-1; a weak D match, TRBD1 (6 bases). Germline V lookup: CDR1 MNHNS, CDR2 SASEGT. The germline V and J ends were trimmed by 2 bases and 6 bases, with 10 bases remaining between them. The CDR3 contains 13 residues. The CDR3 coding sequence is TGTGCCAGCAGTGAAAGGGACATCTCTGAAGCTTTCTTT. Protein sequence: CASSERDISEAFF.

This clonotype showed up many times. The V gene is TRBV25-1, the J gene TRBJ2-7; D gene uncertain. Germline V gives CDR1 MGHDK, CDR2 SYGVNS. The V end lost 2 bases, the J end lost 4 bases, and 18 bases lay between the germline ends. There are 16 residues in the CDR3. CDR3 sequence (DNA): TGTGCCAGCAGTGAAAGTTCGACCCCGCATCGTTACGAGCAGTACTTC. Amino acid sequence: CASSESSTPHRYEQYF.

In this sample, this clonotype turned up many times. CDR3 sequence: CSARSSGRSYTGELFF. CDR3 in DNA: TGCAGTGCTAGGAGTAGCGGGAGGAGTTACACCGGGGAGCTGTTTTTT. V gene TRBV20-1 combines with J gene TRBJ2-2; 10 positions match TRBD2. The germline V gene has CDR1 DFQATT and CDR2 SNEGSKA (reference sequence). V gave up 3 bases and J gave up 3 bases; unmatched junction bases: 7. This CDR3 has 16 residues.

This clonotype has at least ten counts. The chain carries TRBV7-2 and TRBJ1-1; D is undetermined. Germline-derived CDR1 and CDR2 are SGHTA and FQGNSA. The V gene lost 2 bases and the J gene lost 3 bases, with 16 bases spanning the gap. CDR3 size: 16 residues. CDR3 protein: CASSLMWRSGDTEAFF. CDR3 nucleotide sequence: TGTGCCAGCAGCTTAATGTGGAGATCCGGGGACACTGAAGCTTTCTTT.

V is TRBV24-1 and J is TRBJ1-2, with D unresolved. Germline assignment: CDR1 KGHDR and CDR2 SFDVKD. The ends were cut back, 4 bases at V and 0 bases at J, with 5 bases in the middle. The CDR3 is made up of 13 amino acids. The CDR3 DNA follows: TGTGCCACCAGTGAGACACCTAACTATGGCTACACCTTC. It encodes CATSETPNYGYTF.

There are many counts of this clonotype. This chain uses TRBV27 with TRBJ2-7; 9 bases map to TRBD2. Germline V lookup: CDR1 MNHEY, CDR2 SMNVEV (reference sequence). The CDR3 runs to 12 residues. Trimming cost V 10 bases and J 3 bases; bases outside gene matches: 4. CDR3 in DNA: TGTGCCACCGCGACTAGCGGCTACGAGCAGTACTTC. Its protein product is CATATSGYEQYF.

This clonotype was found many times. The chain couples TRBV2 to TRBJ1-1, with D tentatively TRBD1 (6 bases). The CDR3 length is 13 residues. Trimming removed 8 bases at V and 6 bases at J, with 16 bases between. From germline, CDR1 is SNHLY and CDR2 FYNNEI. The CDR3 sequence is CASAEGVTAEAFF. CDR3 coding DNA: TGTGCCAGCGCAGAGGGGGTCACGGCTGAAGCTTTCTTT.

The rearrangement joins TRBV7-9 to TRBJ2-5; D is undetermined. The CDR3 sequence is 11 residues long. Per the germline V gene, CDR1 is SEHNR and CDR2 is FQNEAQ (reference sequence). The V gene lost 6 bases and the J gene lost 7 bases, with 9 bases spanning the gap. CDR3 sequence (DNA): TGTGCCAGCAGGGACGAAGCGACCCAGTACTTC. This sequence encodes CASRDEATQYF.